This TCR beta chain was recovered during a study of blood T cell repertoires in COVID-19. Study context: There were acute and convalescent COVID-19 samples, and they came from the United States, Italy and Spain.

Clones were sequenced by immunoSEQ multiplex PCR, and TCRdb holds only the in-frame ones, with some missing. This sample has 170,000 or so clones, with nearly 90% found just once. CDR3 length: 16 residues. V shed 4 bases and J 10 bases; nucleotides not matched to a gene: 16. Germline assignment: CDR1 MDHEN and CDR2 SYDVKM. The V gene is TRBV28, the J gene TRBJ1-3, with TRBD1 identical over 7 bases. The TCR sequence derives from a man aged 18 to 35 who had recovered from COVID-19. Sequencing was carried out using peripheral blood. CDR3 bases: TGTGCCAGCAGTTCAATCTCAGGGGGAATACTGGGAACCATATATTTT. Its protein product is CASSSISGGILGTIYF. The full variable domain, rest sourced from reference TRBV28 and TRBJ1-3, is DVKVTQSSRYLVKRTGEKVFLECVQDMDHENMFWYRQDPGLGLRLIYFSYDVKMKEKGDIPEGYSVSREKKERFSLILESASTNQTSMYLCASSSISGGILGTIYFGEGSWLTVV.